Below, one T cell receptor beta chain is given with its context. Antigen: not known. The CDR3 has 15 amino acids. Germline CDR1 and CDR2: MRHNA and SNTAGT. With 7 bases clipped from V and 2 bases from J, the junction kept 8 bases outside the gene matches. In the PCR, 60 Vbeta and 13 Jbeta primers were used. Repertoires were generated with immunoSEQ multiplex PCR, while TCRdb's copy carries only in-frame clones and drops some. The data include about 160,000 clones; the top ten clones carry 1.3%. This sample is part of a study of cytomegalovirus exposure and HLA in healthy donors. Overall study findings and caveats: In a later analysis, productive TCRs from donors in an Asian-associated ancestry cluster reportedly carried fewer N-insertions than the cohort mean. A few CMV-associated chains were confirmed in vitro to be specific for CMV antigens.

The receptor was derived from an older woman in good health and CMV-seronegative. V gene TRBV6-4 combines with J gene TRBJ2-3, with 8 bases aligning to TRBD1. The source material was PBMCs. The chain's CDR3 is CASTRQGLNTDTQYF. The CDR3 bases are TGTGCCAGCACCCGACAGGGGCTTAACACAGATACGCAGTATTTT.